Sequencing of this T cell receptor beta chain was carried out in a study of T cell repertoires in cytomegalovirus infection. For the study at large: Matching HLA type, along with CMV infection, was indicated by public TCR beta signatures.

The study's findings and limits: Adding up the frequency of public TCR beta families identified people who carried CMV plus the relevant HLA. Across the ex vivo response, the dominant clonotypes were HLA-C-restricted CMV-specific TCR beta clonotypes.

Each CDR3 protein is one row after TCRdb ran MiXCR on the reads. The table includes some 300,000 distinct CDR3 sequences, approximately 8.9% detected once. J lost 9 bases, V lost 2 bases, and 9 bases had no gene match. Germline V lookup: CDR1 LNHDA, CDR2 SQIVND (reference sequence). This CDR3 spans 14 amino acids. Details on this clonotype: What it binds is unknown.

This clonotype originated in a human donor in good health (CMV status not recorded). Some clones in this sample may be carry-over from other donors' samples. Sequenced input: PBMCs. The V and J genes are TRBV19 and TRBJ2-7, with 8 bases that match TRBD2. The chain's CDR3 is CASSISGGDFGQYF. The CDR3 nucleotides read TGTGCCAGTAGTATAAGCGGGGGCGATTTCGGGCAGTACTTC.